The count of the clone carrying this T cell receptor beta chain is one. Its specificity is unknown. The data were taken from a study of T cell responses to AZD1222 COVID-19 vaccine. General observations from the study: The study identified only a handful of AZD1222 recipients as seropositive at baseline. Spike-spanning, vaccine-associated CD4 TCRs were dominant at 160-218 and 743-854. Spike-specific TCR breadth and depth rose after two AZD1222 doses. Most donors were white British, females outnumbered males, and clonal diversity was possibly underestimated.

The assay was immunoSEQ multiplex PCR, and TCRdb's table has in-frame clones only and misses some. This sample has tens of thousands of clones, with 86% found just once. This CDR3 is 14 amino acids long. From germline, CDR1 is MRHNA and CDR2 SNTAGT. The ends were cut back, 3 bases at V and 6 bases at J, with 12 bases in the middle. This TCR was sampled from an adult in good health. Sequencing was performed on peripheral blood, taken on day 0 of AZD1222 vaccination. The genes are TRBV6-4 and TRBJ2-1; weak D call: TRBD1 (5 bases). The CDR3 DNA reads TGTGCCAGCAGTGAGATGACAGCTTCCAATGAGCAGTTCTTC. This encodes CASSEMTASNEQFF.